These 5 T cell receptor beta chains originate from one sample sequenced in a study of CD8+ T cells in alopecia areata. Extracted from the samples, RNA was reverse transcribed into cDNA to serve as the sequencing template. Sequencing used immunoSEQ multiplex PCR; TCRdb keeps in-frame clones, though not all of them. The profile covers fewer than 150,000 clones, with roughly 50% appearing a single time and more than 25% taken by the ten largest. Stated treatment: oral pan-JAK inhibitor, 5-10 mg twice daily. Source: CD8+ T cells sorted from blood, taken at week 4, from a patient treated with tofacitinib. The origin of the receptors is a human donor with alopecia areata.

The chain has TRBV27 and TRBJ2-7; D gene ambiguous. Germline assignment: CDR1 MNHEY and CDR2 SMNVEV (reference sequence). The length of the CDR3 is 13 residues. The V end lost 5 bases, the J end lost 3 bases, and 11 bases lay between the germline ends. CDR3 sequence: CASSPTVNYEQYF. The CDR3 coding sequence is TGTGCCAGCAGTCCAACAGTTAACTACGAGCAGTACTTC.

This clone was observed a single time. The chain joins TRBV15 to TRBJ1-3; 7 bases line up with TRBD1. The junction had 7 bases not matched to a gene; V was cut back by 2 bases and J by 3 bases. The germline CDR1 and CDR2 sequences are LNHNV and YYDKDF (reference sequence). CDR3 length: 16 residues. The CDR3, as DNA: TGTGCCACCAGCAGACCCGACAGGGCACATGGAAACACCATATATTTT. Translation gives CATSRPDRAHGNTIYF.

This chain uses TRBV27 with TRBJ2-2; TRBD1 matches 7 bases. Per the germline V gene, CDR1 is MNHEY and CDR2 is SMNVEV (reference sequence). CDR3 length equals 15 residues. Trimming took 6 bases from V and 5 from J; bases not matched to a gene: 9. The CDR3 DNA is TGTGCCAGCAGACTCCGGGACAGCTTTACCGGGGAGCTGTTTTTT. It yields the protein CASRLRDSFTGELFF.

This chain connects TRBV13 to TRBJ2-1, with D tentatively TRBD2 (6 bases). The CDR3 is 14 amino acids. CDR1 and CDR2 (germline): PRHDT, FYEKMQ (reference sequence). V gave up 7 bases and J gave up 5 bases, with 15 bases separating them. As DNA, the CDR3 is TGTGCCAGCACTCTTCGGGGAGGTCACAATGAGCAGTTCTTC. It yields the protein CASTLRGGHNEQFF.

The rearrangement uses TRBV27 and TRBJ2-1, with TRBD1 matching 8 bases. The germline CDR1 and CDR2 sequences are MNHEY and SMNVEV (reference sequence). Trimming cost V 5 bases and J 9 bases; bases outside gene matches: 6. The CDR3 is 13 residues long. The CDR3 is CASSPRTGFEQFF. The CDR3 DNA reads as TGTGCCAGCAGTCCACGGACAGGGTTTGAGCAGTTCTTC.